Shown below are 29 T cell receptor beta chains from a single sample sequenced in a study. TCRdb itself ran the 5' RACE reads through MiXCR, one entry per CDR3 protein. The data show 8,500 to 9,000 distinct CDR3 sequences, 27% seen once. Sample: naive CD4+ T cells sorted from a lymph node. Described subset: naive CD4+ T cells, CD4+CD45RA+CD25-. The source of these receptors is a female donor with breast cancer.

Relative to its sample, this clonotype is medium-sized. The gene calls are TRBV7-8 and TRBJ2-7; 12 bases map to TRBD1. Germline V gives CDR1 SGHVS, CDR2 FQNEAQ. This CDR3 has 16 residues. V shed 4 bases, J shed 6 bases, and the junction held 10 bases outside the gene matches. The CDR3 region has the DNA TGTGCCAGCAGCTCCAACCGAGGGACAGGGGGCGCCGAGCAGTACTTC. This sequence encodes CASSSNRGTGGAEQYF.

This clonotype came up many times. This chain uses TRBV5-1 with TRBJ1-1; D not certain. Germline CDR1 reads SGHRS; CDR2 reads YFSETQ. V lost 0 bases to trimming and J lost 3 bases, with 9 bases between them. The length of the CDR3 is 14 residues. Written as DNA, the CDR3 is TGCGCCAGCAGCTTGGAGCCGGAGGACACTGAAGCTTTCTTT. Its protein product is CASSLEPEDTEAFF. Drawing the rest from reference TRBV5-1 and TRBJ1-1, the complete variable domain is KAGVTQTPRYLIKTRGQQVTLSCSPISGHRSVSWYQQTPGQGLQFLFEYFSETQRNKGNFPGRFSGRQFSNSRSEMNVSTLELGDSALYLCASSLEPEDTEAFFGQGTRLTVV.

V usage is TRBV6-6 and J usage is TRBJ1-1; the match to TRBD1 covers 7 bases. In germline, CDR1 is MNHNY, CDR2 SVGAGI (reference sequence). This CDR3 has 15 residues. J lost 0 bases, V lost 6 bases, and 7 bases had no gene match. In nucleotides, the CDR3 is TGTGCCAGCAGGAACAGGGGTAACCTGAACACTGAAGCTTTCTTT. Its protein product is CASRNRGNLNTEAFF.

This clonotype was detected a few times. In nucleotides, the CDR3 is TGCAGTGCTAGACAGAGAGGGAGCTCCTACAATGAGCAGTTCTTC. Residues: CSARQRGSSYNEQFF. The chain carries TRBV20-1 and TRBJ2-1; maybe TRBD2 (5 bases). Germline V lookup: CDR1 DFQATT, CDR2 SNEGSKA (reference sequence). The CDR3 totals 15 residues. V lost 2 bases and J 0 bases, leaving 11 bases between the germline ends.

Judged by abundance, this clonotype is medium-sized. V usage is TRBV6-5 and J usage is TRBJ2-6; D gene uncertain. Trimming pared 0 bases from V and 0 bases from J, leaving 15 bases between. Germline V lookup: CDR1 MNHEY, CDR2 SVGAGI. This CDR3 is built from 19 residues. The CDR3 DNA reads TGTGCCAGCAGTTACTCGGTGGTCAAACTAAGCTCTGGGGCCAACGTCCTGACTTTC. This codes for CASSYSVVKLSSGANVLTF.

In this sample, this clonotype turned up many times. V is TRBV7-9 and J is TRBJ2-1; D is uncertain. The germline CDR1 and CDR2 sequences are SEHNR and FQNEAQ (reference sequence). Trimming cost V 3 bases and J 9 bases, with 15 bases left between them. The CDR3 contains 14 residues. The CDR3 bases are TGTGCCAGCAGCTTGCCCTTGGAGAGGTTTGAGCAGTTCTTC. This translates into CASSLPLERFEQFF.

A note on this clonotype: One end of the junction is discordant with germline, which a read error may explain. V and J are TRBV20-1 and TRBJ1-1; 10 bases are shared with TRBD1. Germline CDR1 and CDR2: DFQATT and SNEGSKA (reference sequence). This CDR3 is built from 15 residues. CDR3 sequence: CRARAGQGLNTEAFF. DNA of the CDR3: TGCAGAGCTAGAGCGGGACAGGGGTTGAACACTGAAGCTTTCTTT.

In this sample, this clonotype turned up a few times. The CDR3 here is CASSARDRPPYEQYF. The CDR3 DNA reads TGTGCCAGCAGTGCTCGGGACAGGCCCCCCTACGAGCAGTACTTC. The chain joins TRBV25-1 to TRBJ2-7; 8 bases are a match to TRBD1. This CDR3 region has 15 residues. Germline CDR1 reads MGHDK; CDR2 reads SYGVNS. The J segment lost 2 bases and the V segment lost 4 bases, leaving 7 bases of the junction unmatched.

In this sample, this clonotype turned up many times. The gene calls are TRBV11-2 and TRBJ2-1; D not resolved. The CDR3 has 15 amino acids. V was shortened by 2 bases and J by 0 bases, with 8 bases between the two germline ends. CDR1 is SGHAT, CDR2 FQNNGV, per germline. The CDR3 coding sequence is TGTGCCAGCAGCTTAATGGAGAGCTCCTACAATGAGCAGTTCTTC. Encoded protein: CASSLMESSYNEQFF.

This clonotype showed up just a few times. The rearrangement joins TRBV2 to TRBJ2-1; D might be TRBD1 (5 bases). This CDR3 is built from 12 residues. Germline assignment: CDR1 SNHLY and CDR2 FYNNEI. Trimming removed 6 bases from V and 7 bases from J, with 10 bases in between. The CDR3 sequence: CASRGRANEQFF. In nucleotides, the CDR3 is TGTGCCAGCAGGGGCAGGGCTAATGAGCAGTTCTTC.

Ten or more counts support this clonotype. The chain combines TRBV30 with TRBJ1-1, with D maybe TRBD1 (6 bases). The CDR3 runs to 15 residues. V lost 3 bases and J lost 1, with 15 bases in between. The V gene's germline CDR1 is GTSNPN and CDR2 SVGIG (reference sequence). As DNA, the CDR3 is TGTGCCTGGAGCGCTACGCCCAGGGGGAACACTGAAGCTTTCTTT. It yields the protein CAWSATPRGNTEAFF.

The gene calls are TRBV19 and TRBJ1-2, with 7 bases identical to TRBD1. Germline CDR1 is LNHDA and CDR2 is SQIVND (reference sequence). V dropped 6 bases and J dropped 4; count of bases not matched to a gene: 11. This CDR3 is 15 amino acids long. As DNA, the CDR3 is TGTGCCAGTAGCCTCGGGACAGATGCCTCCTATGGCTACACCTTC. As protein: CASSLGTDASYGYTF.

This chain uses TRBV6-2 or TRBV6-3 with TRBJ2-7; 9 bases are a match to TRBD2. CDR3 length: 20 residues. Germline V gene lookup returns CDR1 MNHEY and CDR2 SVGEGT. Germline trimming cut 1 base from V and 1 base from J; bases unmatched to any gene: 17. The CDR3: CASSYYIAGAAERASYEQYF. The CDR3, as DNA: TGTGCCAGCAGTTACTACATAGCGGGAGCGGCTGAGAGGGCTTCCTACGAGCAGTACTTC.

In the case of this clonotype: A junction boundary mismatches the germline segment, possibly from a read error. The V gene is TRBV6-5, the J gene TRBJ1-4, with D perhaps matching TRBD1 (6 bases). The CDR3 covers 13 residues. Germline CDR1 and CDR2: MNHEY and SVGAGI. Here the CDR3 reads CASGWDTTEKLFF. CDR3 nucleotide sequence: TGTGCCAGCGGTTGGGACACTACTGAAAAACTGTTCTTT.

V is TRBV2 and J is TRBJ2-1; 7 bases are shared with TRBD1. The germline V gene encodes CDR1 SNHLY and CDR2 FYNNEI. Trimming took 4 bases from V and 8 from J; bases not matched to a gene: 14. The CDR3 loop spans 16 amino acids. The CDR3, as DNA: TGTGCCAGCAGTGCCTCCCGGGACAGAGGGCGCGATGAGCAGTTCTTC. The encoded protein is CASSASRDRGRDEQFF.

In its sample, this clonotype ranks as medium-sized. The V gene is TRBV4-2, the J gene TRBJ2-7, with TRBD2 as a possible D gene (5 bases). The length of the CDR3 is 18 residues. CDR1 and CDR2 from the germline V gene are LGHNA and YNFKEQ. V lost 0 bases to trimming and J lost 3 bases, with 21 bases between them. CDR3 coding DNA: TGTGCCAGCAGCCAAGATACATCCTTTCGAGGGAAGAACTACGAGCAGTACTTC. The encoded protein is CASSQDTSFRGKNYEQYF.

The chain uses TRBV25-1 and TRBJ2-2, with D unresolved. The CDR3 totals 12 residues. Germline CDR1 and CDR2: MGHDK and SYGVNS. The V and J ends lost 2 bases and 5 bases respectively, with 3 bases between them. The CDR3 sequence: CASSEGTGELFF. The CDR3 nucleotides read TGTGCCAGCAGTGAAGGAACCGGGGAGCTGTTTTTT.

The sample holds a few counts of this clonotype. No conserved phenylalanine or tryptophan ends this CDR3, so it is likely a read error. The rearrangement links TRBV12-3 or TRBV12-4 to TRBJ1-5; D unclear. V was clipped by 4 bases and J by 7 bases, with 17 bases between them. The CDR3 runs to 15 residues. The CDR3 spells CASSWSGRTHQPQHL. In nucleotides, the CDR3 is TGTGCCAGCAGTTGGAGCGGACGGACCCACCAGCCCCAGCATCTT.

This clonotype was found a few times. At one end, the junction sequence differs from germline, possibly due to a read error. The gene calls are TRBV12-3 or TRBV12-4 and TRBJ1-1; D is undetermined. CDR3 length equals 14 residues. CDR3 residues: CASSPLGRNTEAFF. In DNA form, the CDR3 reads TGTGCCAGCAGTCCCCTTGGGAGGAACACTGAAGCTTTCTTC.

This clonotype was recorded many times. This chain links TRBV12-3 or TRBV12-4 with TRBJ1-5; D gene uncertain. The CDR3 has 13 residues. V gave up 5 bases and J gave up 7 bases, with 12 bases separating them. DNA of the CDR3: TGTGCCAGCAGTCAAAACGGGAGACAGCCCCAGCATTTT. Translating gives CASSQNGRQPQHF.

This clonotype counts as medium-sized. The rearrangement uses TRBV9 and TRBJ2-5, with TRBD1 as a possible D gene (6 bases). The germline V gene encodes CDR1 SGDLS and CDR2 YYNGEE. Trimming shortened V by 0 bases and J by 3 bases, and 12 bases separated the two germline ends. The CDR3 contains 15 residues. The CDR3 DNA is TGTGCCAGCAGCGTAGTTTCAGGGGTCGAAGAGACCCAGTACTTC. This sequence encodes CASSVVSGVEETQYF.

This clonotype was recorded a few times. A read error may explain this, as a much larger clone is one base away. The rearrangement links TRBV25-1 to TRBJ2-7, with TRBD2 matching over 7 bases. Trimming took 9 bases from V and 6 from J; bases not matched to a gene: 14. Germline V gene lookup returns CDR1 MGHDK and CDR2 SYGVNS. This CDR3 region has 14 residues. The CDR3 DNA reads as TGTGCCAGAAGTACCTTTGCGGGAGTAAGCGAGCAGTACTTC. Protein product: CARSTFAGVSEQYF.

This clonotype was counted ten times or more. The chain has TRBV20-1 and TRBJ1-5, with unresolved D. Trimming left V 1 base short and J 2 bases short, with 12 bases between. CDR1 and CDR2 (germline): DFQATT, SNEGSKA (reference sequence). The CDR3 totals 15 residues. The CDR3 spells CSARGPPSRNQPQHF. In DNA form, the CDR3 reads TGCAGTGCTAGAGGGCCGCCCAGTCGCAATCAGCCCCAGCATTTT.

This clonotype was recorded many times. V and J are TRBV5-1 and TRBJ2-5, with D maybe TRBD2 (6 bases). Germline CDR1 reads SGHRS; CDR2 reads YFSETQ. CDR3 length: 14 residues. Trimming pared 0 bases from V and 5 bases from J, leaving 11 bases between. The CDR3 DNA sequence: TGCGCCAGCAGCTTGGCCCGGGGGTCGGAGACCCAGTACTTC. Translating gives CASSLARGSETQYF.

This clonotype was observed at least ten times. CDR3 nucleotide sequence: TGCGCCAGCAGCCAAGGGGGGGGACCCCATGAAAAACTGTTTTTT. This encodes CASSQGGGPHEKLFF. The chain carries TRBV4-1 and TRBJ1-4; weak D call: TRBD1 (5 bases). Germline loops: CDR1 MGHRA, CDR2 YSYEKL. The CDR3 has 15 amino acids. The V and J ends lost 1 base and 6 bases respectively, with 12 bases between them.

The chain employs TRBV5-1 and TRBJ2-3; D gene ambiguous. Germline V gene data show CDR1 as SGHRS and CDR2 as YFSETQ. The CDR3 has 13 residues. V was trimmed by 10 bases and J by 4 bases, leaving 16 bases between them. CDR3 nucleotides: TGCGCCCGCAAGGACGAAAGACCAGATACGCAGTATTTT. Its protein is CARKDERPDTQYF.

This clonotype was detected ten times or more. The rearrangement links TRBV5-1 to TRBJ1-1; D not certain. Trimming pared 0 bases from V and 2 bases from J, leaving 8 bases between. CDR3 length: 14 amino acids. Germline-derived CDR1 and CDR2 are SGHRS and YFSETQ. In nucleotides, the CDR3 is TGCGCCAGCAGCTTGGGCAGGCAAAACACTGAAGCTTTCTTT. Translated, it gives CASSLGRQNTEAFF.

This clonotype was picked up a small number of times. The V call is TRBV20-1, the J call TRBJ1-2, with 10 bases identical to TRBD1. The junction had 11 bases not matched to a gene; V was cut back by 0 bases and J by 4 bases. The germline V gene has CDR1 DFQATT and CDR2 SNEGSKA (reference sequence). The CDR3 totals 17 residues. This CDR3 reads CSARDEGRGQGGYGYTF. Written as DNA, the CDR3 is TGCAGTGCTAGAGATGAGGGGCGAGGACAGGGGGGCTATGGCTACACCTTC.

This clonotype was detected many times. Here the CDR3 reads CASSLWGQGQGYTF. In DNA, the CDR3 is TGTGCCAGCAGTTTATGGGGGCAGGGGCAGGGCTACACCTTC. The chain couples TRBV28 to TRBJ1-2; TRBD1 is a possible D gene (6 bases). Per the germline V gene, CDR1 is MDHEN and CDR2 is SYDVKM. Trimming took off 0 bases at V and 8 bases at J, with 13 bases between the two ends. The CDR3 is 14 residues long.